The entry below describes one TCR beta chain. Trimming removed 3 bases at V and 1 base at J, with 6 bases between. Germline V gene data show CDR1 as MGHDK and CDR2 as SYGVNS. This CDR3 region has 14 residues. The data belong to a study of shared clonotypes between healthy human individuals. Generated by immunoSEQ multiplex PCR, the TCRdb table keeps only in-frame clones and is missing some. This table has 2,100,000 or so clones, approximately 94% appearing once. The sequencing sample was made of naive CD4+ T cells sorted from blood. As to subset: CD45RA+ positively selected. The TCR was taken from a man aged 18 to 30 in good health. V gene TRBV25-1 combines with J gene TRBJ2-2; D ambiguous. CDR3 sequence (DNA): TGTGCCAGCAGTGATCGGCAGAACACCGGGGAGCTGTTTTTT. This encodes CASSDRQNTGELFF.